This TCR beta chain was found in a study of T cell clonality in common variable immunodeficiency. V shed 4 bases and J 6 bases; nucleotides not matched to a gene: 6. CDR1 and CDR2 from the germline V gene are KGHSY and FQNENV. The CDR3 consists of 14 residues. This clone was recorded at least ten times. Read data end 3 residues before the CDR3 end; the end is taken from the germline J gene. Assay used: immunoSEQ multiplex PCR; TCRdb lists only in-frame clones, some missing. The sample has 40,000 to 55,000 clones, none seen only once. This chain uses TRBV16 with TRBJ1-1, with 9 bases matching TRBD1. Sequencing was done on a sample of peripheral blood mononuclear cells. The receptor's source is a person between 18 and 69 years old in good health. CDR3 bases read: TGTGCCAGCAGCCCGGGACAGGGCGTTTCTGAA. It encodes CASSPGQGVSE. The complete CDR3 protein is CASSPGQGVSEAFF.